The clone carrying this T cell receptor (beta chain) was counted only a few times. What it binds is unknown. The whole isolated RNA underwent reverse transcription, so sequencing captured expressed TCRB transcripts. Measured with immunoSEQ multiplex PCR; TCRdb has only the in-frame clones, and not every one. Of approximately 360,000 clones in the sample, 10% to 15% were seen once. Each of the CD4+ naive, central memory, regulatory and stem cell-like memory populations was sorted via CD45RO/CCR7/CD25/CD127/CD95/CD27. The sample is drawn from a study of beta chain features in type 1 diabetes. For the study at large: There were approximately 100,000,000 sorted cells examined across all samples. Regarding the study as a whole: Comparison showed that naive, central memory and Treg TCRB repertoires appeared more similar among patients than among healthy donors. Shortening that was moderate but significant affected the TCRB CDR3s of Type 1 diabetes patients in all four CD4+ subsets. Equally in patients and controls, shorter templates might have been favored by PCR.

Looked up from germline, CDR1 is SGHRS and CDR2 is YFSETQ. Between the trimmed V and J ends, which lost 0 bases and 7 bases, there was a span of 5 bases. The CDR3 spans 12 residues. The chain recombines TRBV5-1 with TRBJ2-1, with no clear D. Source material: naive CD4+ T cells from blood. This TCR was recovered from a woman aged 18-35 years with type 1 diabetes. The DNA for the CDR3 is TGCGCCAGCAGCTTGGCCGGGAATGAGCAGTTCTTC. This gives the protein CASSLAGNEQFF.